Included here is one TCR beta chain sequence, with context. This specimen comes from a study of OX40 agonist ivuxolimab in advanced cancers. Sequenced by immunoSEQ multiplex PCR; TCRdb stores in-frame clones only, minus some. Found here are about 79,000 clones, approximately 86% of them singletons; the top ten hold about 1%. Trimming left V 5 bases short and J 1 base short, with 18 bases between. There are 16 residues in the CDR3. The receptor was derived from an adult with an advanced solid tumor such as melanoma, head and neck, liver or kidney cancer. This rearrangement joins TRBV7-1 to TRBJ2-7; possibly TRBD1 or TRBD2 for D (5 bases each). TRBV7-1 is an open reading frame whose function is uncertain. The specimen was CD4+ or CD8+ T cells sorted from blood, collected in a trial of the OX40 agonist ivuxolimab. The CDR3 reads CASSALGRDGSYEQYF. The DNA for the CDR3 is TGTGCCAGCAGCGCGCTCGGACGGGACGGGTCCTACGAGCAGTACTTC.